This T cell receptor (beta chain) was identified during a study of breast tumors, draining lymph nodes, adjacent tissues. TCRdb reanalysed the multiplex PCR reads using MiXCR and keeps one entry per CDR3 protein. The sample holds 200,000 to 250,000 distinct CDR3 sequences, nearly 35% seen once. Study-wide results and caveats: The lymph node origin of tumor T cells was framed as consistent with a hypothesis, not demonstrated. Tumor TCR diversity was below lymph nodes but above nontumor tissue.

Breast cancer patients provided tissue from their axillary draining lymph nodes. Germline-derived CDR1 and CDR2 are MGHDK and SYGVNS. The CDR3 is 12 amino acids. V was cut by 7 bases and J by 8 bases, with 14 bases left in between. As for this clonotype: Its antigen is as yet unknown.

The receptor was derived from a female donor with breast cancer. Some clones in this sample may be carry-over from other donors' samples. The sample taken for sequencing was axillary lymph node tissue. V gene TRBV25-1 combines with J gene TRBJ1-2; TRBD1 is a possible D gene (5 bases). DNA for the CDR3: TGTGCCAGCAAAGGGACCCCAAGGGGCTACACCTTC. It is translated as CASKGTPRGYTF.